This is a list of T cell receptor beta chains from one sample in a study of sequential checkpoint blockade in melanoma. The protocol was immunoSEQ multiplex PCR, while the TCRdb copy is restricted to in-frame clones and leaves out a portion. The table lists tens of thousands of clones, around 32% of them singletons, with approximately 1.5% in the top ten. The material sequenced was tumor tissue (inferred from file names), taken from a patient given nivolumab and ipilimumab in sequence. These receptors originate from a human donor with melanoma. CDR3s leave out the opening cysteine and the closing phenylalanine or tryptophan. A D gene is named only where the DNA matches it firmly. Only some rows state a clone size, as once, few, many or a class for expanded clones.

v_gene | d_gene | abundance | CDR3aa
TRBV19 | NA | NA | ASSIGGGNNQPQH
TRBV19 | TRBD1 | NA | ASSRQGTYEQY
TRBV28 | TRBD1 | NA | ASSLSYGTGETQY
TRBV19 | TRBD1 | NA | ASNRGQRSNQPQH
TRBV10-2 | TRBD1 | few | ASSETGVNTEAF
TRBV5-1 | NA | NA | ASSLGTPNYGYT
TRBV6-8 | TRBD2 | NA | ASSYLAGGTDTQY
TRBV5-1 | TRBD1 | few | ASSSDPGQTNYGYT
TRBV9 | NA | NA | ASSGRTASGNTIY
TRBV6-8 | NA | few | ARTPESTDTQY
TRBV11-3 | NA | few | ASSLTGGFDEQY
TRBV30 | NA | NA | AWELLGGTNSPLH
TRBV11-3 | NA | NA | ASSSSLESYEQY
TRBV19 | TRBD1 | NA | ASKRESRGMDTQY
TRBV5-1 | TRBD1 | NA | ASSLGPGQGGETQY
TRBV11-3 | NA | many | ASSSTGQANEKLF
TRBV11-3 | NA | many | ASSRTPGSGNTEAF
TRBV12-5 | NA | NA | ASDARNTGELF
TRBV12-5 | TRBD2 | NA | ASWTSGSTETQY
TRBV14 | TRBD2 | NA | ASSQGRTGTSGIEQF
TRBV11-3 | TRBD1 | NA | ASSKGGRAGELF
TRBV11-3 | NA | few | ASSLMFQGSTEAF
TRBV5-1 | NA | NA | ASSLAAAPNQPQH
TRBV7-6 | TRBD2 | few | ASSLRGGTTDTQY
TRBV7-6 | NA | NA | ASSLAEGSYEQY
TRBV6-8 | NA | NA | ASSGVGQATQY
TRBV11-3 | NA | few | ASSSGYSNSPLH
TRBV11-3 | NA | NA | ASSLGLGGNTGELF
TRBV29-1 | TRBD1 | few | SVLGQGSTDTQY
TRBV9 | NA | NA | ASSVWGWGTQY
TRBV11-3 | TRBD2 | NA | ASSLGSGNRQETQY
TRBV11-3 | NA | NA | ASSARRRAEDEQF
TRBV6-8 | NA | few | AISARDSNQETQY
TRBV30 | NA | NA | AWASGGPYEQY
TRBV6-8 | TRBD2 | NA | ASRRSTGTSNTGELF
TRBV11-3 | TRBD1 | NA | ASSFRQGGNTEAF
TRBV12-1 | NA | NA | ASSSDRGSTDTQY
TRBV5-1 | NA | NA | ASSSTPSGANVLT
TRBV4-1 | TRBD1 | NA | ASSQDLSTGGSTREKLF
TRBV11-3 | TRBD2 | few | ASSQRGRGDTDTQY
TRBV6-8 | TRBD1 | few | ASIGRQGAYEQY
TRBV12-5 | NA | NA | ASGLVLWGGTEAF
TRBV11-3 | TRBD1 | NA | ASSPTGISGNTIY
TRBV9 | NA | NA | ASSAEGRVYGYT
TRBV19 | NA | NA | ASTPSVGGYTGELF
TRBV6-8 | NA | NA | ASSYEMYEWSNNQPQH
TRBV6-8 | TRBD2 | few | ASSLGGFDYEQY
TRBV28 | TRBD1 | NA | ASRQGTANQPQH
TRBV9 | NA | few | ASSPYSTPGTEAF
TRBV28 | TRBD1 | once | ASSSQGAVYNEQF
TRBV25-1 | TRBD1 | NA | ASSGEGAGNQPQH
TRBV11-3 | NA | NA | ASSPTAGAPDTQY
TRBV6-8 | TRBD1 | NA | ASSYRGTGPGELF
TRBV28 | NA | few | ASSSPGLPIPSTDTQY
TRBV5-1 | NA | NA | ASSREGTISYEQY
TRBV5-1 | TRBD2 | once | ASSLELAGTDTQY
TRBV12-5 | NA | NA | ASGESTEAF
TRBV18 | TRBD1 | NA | ASSPPGTGGSGELF
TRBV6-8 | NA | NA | AIGTNNSPLH